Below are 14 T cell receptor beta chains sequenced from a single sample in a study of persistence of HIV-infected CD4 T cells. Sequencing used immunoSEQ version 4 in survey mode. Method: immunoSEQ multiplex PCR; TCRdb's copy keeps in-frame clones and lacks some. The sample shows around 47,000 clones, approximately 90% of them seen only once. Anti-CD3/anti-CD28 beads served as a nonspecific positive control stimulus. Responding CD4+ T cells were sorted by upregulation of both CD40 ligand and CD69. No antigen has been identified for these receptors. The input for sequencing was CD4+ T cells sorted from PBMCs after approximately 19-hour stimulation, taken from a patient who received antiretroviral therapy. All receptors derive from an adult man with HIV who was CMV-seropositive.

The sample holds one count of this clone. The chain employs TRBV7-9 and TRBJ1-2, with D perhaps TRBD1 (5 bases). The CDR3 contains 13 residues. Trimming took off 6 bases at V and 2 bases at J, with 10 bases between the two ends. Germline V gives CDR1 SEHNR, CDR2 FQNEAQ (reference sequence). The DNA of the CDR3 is TGTGCCAGCAGTACCGGGGCAAACTATGGCTACACCTTC. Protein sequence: CASSTGANYGYTF.

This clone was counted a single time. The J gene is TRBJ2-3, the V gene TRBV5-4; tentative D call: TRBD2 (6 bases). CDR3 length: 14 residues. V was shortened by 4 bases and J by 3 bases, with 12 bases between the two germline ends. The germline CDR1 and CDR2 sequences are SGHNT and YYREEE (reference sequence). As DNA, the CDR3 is TGTGCCAGCAGCCAGACTAGGAGGACAGATACGCAGTATTTT. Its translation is CASSQTRRTDTQYF.

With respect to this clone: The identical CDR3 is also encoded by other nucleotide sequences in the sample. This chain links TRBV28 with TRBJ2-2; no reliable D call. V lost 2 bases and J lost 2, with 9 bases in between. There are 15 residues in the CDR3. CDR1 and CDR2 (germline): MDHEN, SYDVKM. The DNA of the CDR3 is TGTGCCAGCAGTTTAGGGCCAGGAAACACCGGGGAGCTGTTTTTT. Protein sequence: CASSLGPGNTGELFF.

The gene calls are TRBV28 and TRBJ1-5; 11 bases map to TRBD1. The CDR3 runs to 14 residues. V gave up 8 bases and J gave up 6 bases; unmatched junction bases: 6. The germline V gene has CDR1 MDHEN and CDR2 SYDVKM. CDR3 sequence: CASSGTGGGQPQHF. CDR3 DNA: TGTGCCAGCTCAGGGACAGGGGGTGGTCAGCCCCAGCATTTT.

The CDR3 nucleotides read TGCGCCAGCAGGCTGACAGGGGGTTACGAGCAGTACTTC. Protein product: CASRLTGGYEQYF. V gene TRBV10-2 combines with J gene TRBJ2-7; 9 nucleotides align to TRBD1. CDR1 is WSHSY and CDR2 is SAAADI in the germline V gene. CDR3 length: 13 residues. J lost 4 bases, V lost 6 bases, and 4 bases had no gene match.

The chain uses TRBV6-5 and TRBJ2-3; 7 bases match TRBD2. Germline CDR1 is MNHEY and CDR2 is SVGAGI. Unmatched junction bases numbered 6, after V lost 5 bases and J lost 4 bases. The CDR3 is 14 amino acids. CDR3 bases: TGTGCCAGCAGTCACGGACTAGTTTCAGATACGCAGTATTTT. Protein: CASSHGLVSDTQYF.

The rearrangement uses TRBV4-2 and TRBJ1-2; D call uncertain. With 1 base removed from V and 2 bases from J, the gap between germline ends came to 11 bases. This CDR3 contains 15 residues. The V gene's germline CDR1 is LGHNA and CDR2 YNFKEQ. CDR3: CASSQAQETNYGYTF. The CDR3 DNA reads TGTGCCAGCAGCCAAGCTCAGGAAACGAACTATGGCTACACCTTC.

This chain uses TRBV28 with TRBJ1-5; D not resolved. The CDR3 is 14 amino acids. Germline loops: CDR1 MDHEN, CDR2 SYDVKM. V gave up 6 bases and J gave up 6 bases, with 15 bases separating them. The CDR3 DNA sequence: TGTGCCAGCAGCTTCACCTTGGGTCGTCAGCCCCAGCATTTT. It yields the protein CASSFTLGRQPQHF.

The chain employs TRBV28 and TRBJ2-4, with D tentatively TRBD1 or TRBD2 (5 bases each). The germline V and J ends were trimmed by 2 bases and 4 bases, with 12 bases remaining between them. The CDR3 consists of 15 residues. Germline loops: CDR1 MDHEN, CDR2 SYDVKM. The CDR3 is CASSLAGQGKNIQYF. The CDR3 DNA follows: TGTGCCAGCAGTTTAGCGGGTCAGGGAAAAAACATTCAGTACTTC.

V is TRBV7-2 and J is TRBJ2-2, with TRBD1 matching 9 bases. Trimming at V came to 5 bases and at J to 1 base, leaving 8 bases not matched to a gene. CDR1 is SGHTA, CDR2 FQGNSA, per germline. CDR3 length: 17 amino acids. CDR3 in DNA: TGTGCCAGCAGCCACCAAGACAGGGGGTGGAACACCGGGGAGCTGTTTTTT. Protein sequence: CASSHQDRGWNTGELFF.

CDR3 DNA: TGTGCCAGCAGTTTACCAATGACAGGGTACAATGAGCAGTTCTTC. This codes for CASSLPMTGYNEQFF. The chain has TRBV28 and TRBJ2-1; 7 bases agree with TRBD1. This CDR3 comprises 15 residues. After removal of 2 bases from V and 4 bases from J, the junction contained 5 bases not matched to a gene. Germline CDR1 and CDR2: MDHEN and SYDVKM. The variable domain in full, with the rest retrieved from reference TRBV28 and TRBJ2-1, is DVKVTQSSRYLVKRTGEKVFLECVQDMDHENMFWYRQDPGLGLRLIYFSYDVKMKEKGDIPEGYSVSREKKERFSLILESASTNQTSMYLCASSLPMTGYNEQFFGPGTRLTVL.

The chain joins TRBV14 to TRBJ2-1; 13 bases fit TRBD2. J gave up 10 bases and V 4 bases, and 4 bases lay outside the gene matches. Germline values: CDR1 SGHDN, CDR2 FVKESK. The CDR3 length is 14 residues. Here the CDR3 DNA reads TGTGCCAGCAGCCTCCCGGGACTAGCGGGGGAGCAGTTCTTC. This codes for CASSLPGLAGEQFF.

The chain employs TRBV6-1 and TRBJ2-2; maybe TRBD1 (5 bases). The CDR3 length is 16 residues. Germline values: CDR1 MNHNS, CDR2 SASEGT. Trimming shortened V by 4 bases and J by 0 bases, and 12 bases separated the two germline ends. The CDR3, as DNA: TGTGCCAGCAGTGCCCAAGACAGTGCGAACACCGGGGAGCTGTTTTTT. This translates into CASSAQDSANTGELFF.

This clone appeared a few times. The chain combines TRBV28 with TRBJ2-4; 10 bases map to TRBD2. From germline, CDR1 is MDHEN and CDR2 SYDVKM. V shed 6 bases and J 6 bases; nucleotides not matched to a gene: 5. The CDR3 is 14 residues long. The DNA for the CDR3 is TGTGCCAGCAGGAGCGGGGGGGCGGGAAACATTCAGTACTTC. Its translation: CASRSGGAGNIQYF.